The rows below give T cell receptor beta chains drawn from one sample of a study of blood T cell repertoires in COVID-19. Clones were read by immunoSEQ multiplex PCR, and TCRdb kept only the in-frame ones, dropping some. The table lists a few hundred thousand clones, roughly 90% of them singletons. Sequenced input: peripheral blood. These TCRs come from a man in his sixties with acute or convalescent COVID-19. Each CDR3 is given with its conserved first and last residue. The D gene is left open where the match is weak. Where a row states a size, it is once, few, many or the class of an expanded clone; other rows omit it.

J gene,D gene,clone size,V gene,CDR3 protein,CDR3 DNA
TRBJ1-5,TRBD1,-,TRBV5-3,CARSPRDRGCQPQHF,TGTGCCAGAAGCCCGCGGGACAGGGGGTGTCAGCCCCAGCATTTT
TRBJ1-5,-,-,TRBV21-1,CASSKAQGPQPQHF,TGTGCCAGCAGCAAAGCGCAGGGGCCTCAGCCCCAGCATTTT
TRBJ1-2,TRBD1,few,TRBV7-2,CASSQEPGQGYGYTF,TGTGCCAGCAGCCAAGAACCGGGACAGGGCTATGGCTACACCTTC
TRBJ2-1,TRBD2,-,TRBV14,CASSSFGSGNYNEQFF,TGTGCCAGCAGCTCCTTCGGTAGCGGGAACTACAATGAGCAGTTCTTC
TRBJ2-2,TRBD2,-,TRBV18,CASSPRAGGVTGELFF,TGTGCCAGCTCACCAAGAGCGGGAGGTGTAACCGGGGAGCTGTTTTTT
TRBJ2-1,-,-,TRBV29-1,CSVHDSFNEQFF,TGCAGCGTTCACGACTCTTTCAATGAGCAGTTCTTC
TRBJ2-1,-,-,TRBV29-1,CSVLKTAAYNEQFF,TGCAGCGTCCTTAAGACAGCAGCCTACAATGAGCAGTTCTTC
TRBJ1-5,-,few,TRBV7-8,CASTQGPTNQPQHF,TGTGCCAGCACCCAGGGTCCTACCAATCAGCCCCAGCATTTT
TRBJ2-2,TRBD1,-,TRBV7-3,CASSLQGAYTGELFF,TGTGCCAGCAGCTTACAGGGGGCATATACCGGGGAGCTGTTTTTT
TRBJ1-3,-,once,TRBV2,CASSRGGNTIYF,TGTGCCAGCAGTAGGGGGGGGAACACCATATATTTT
TRBJ1-4,-,-,TRBV7-3,CASSLRGGTNEKLFF,TGTGCCAGCAGCCTAAGAGGGGGAACTAATGAAAAACTGTTTTTT
TRBJ1-1,-,-,TRBV30,CAWSALGAEAFF,TGTGCCTGGAGTGCATTAGGGGCAGAAGCTTTCTTT
TRBJ2-7,TRBD1,-,TRBV4-1,CASSQFRGKDPYEQYF,TGCGCCAGCAGCCAATTCAGGGGGAAGGACCCCTACGAGCAGTACTTC
TRBJ2-7,TRBD2,-,TRBV4-2,CASSRDITSGRAPFSYEQYF,TGTGCCAGCAGCCGAGACATAACTAGCGGGAGGGCCCCTTTCTCCTACGAGCAGTACTTC
TRBJ2-7,-,-,TRBV6-6,CASSYSNREQYF,TGTGCCAGCAGTTACTCGAACCGGGAGCAGTACTTC
TRBJ2-1,-,-,TRBV10-2,CASSAPGDGEQFF,TGCGCCAGCAGTGCCCCGGGAGATGGTGAGCAGTTCTTC
TRBJ2-2,-,-,TRBV12-5,CASYGNTGELFF,TGTGCTAGTTACGGTAACACCGGGGAGCTGTTTTTT
TRBJ2-7,-,-,TRBV5-1,CASSPPSSEQYF,TGCGCCAGCAGTCCTCCTAGCAGTGAGCAGTACTTC
TRBJ2-3,TRBD1,-,TRBV5-1,CASSLAQTGWTDTQYF,TGCGCCAGCAGCTTGGCCCAGACAGGGTGGACAGATACGCAGTATTTT
TRBJ2-2,-,-,TRBV6-5,CASSLGGAGELFF,TGTGCCAGCAGTCTAGGAGGGGCCGGGGAGCTGTTTTTT
TRBJ2-7,TRBD2,-,TRBV4-2,CASSQEIGTRFHEQYF,TGTGCCAGCAGCCAGGAAATCGGGACTAGATTCCACGAGCAGTACTTC
TRBJ1-4,-,-,TRBV7-2,CASSSEGRGEKLFF,TGTGCCAGCAGCTCCGAAGGGAGAGGTGAAAAACTGTTTTTT
TRBJ2-7,TRBD1,-,TRBV11-3,CASSLDSGQGSAYEQYF,TGTGCCAGCAGCTTAGATTCCGGACAGGGGTCCGCCTACGAGCAGTACTTC
TRBJ2-1,TRBD2,-,TRBV29-1,CSVLETSGYNEQFF,TGCAGCGTTTTAGAGACTAGCGGATACAATGAGCAGTTCTTC
TRBJ2-3,TRBD2,-,TRBV28,CASNPEGGSTDTQYF,TGTGCCAGCAACCCGGAGGGAGGGAGCACAGATACGCAGTATTTT
TRBJ2-7,TRBD1,-,TRBV7-9,CASSRGTGFPYEQYF,TGTGCCAGCAGCCGAGGGACAGGCTTTCCCTACGAGCAGTACTTC
TRBJ1-2,-,once,TRBV7-9,CASSIEDYGYTF,TGTGCCAGCAGCATTGAGGACTATGGCTACACCTTC
TRBJ2-3,TRBD2,once,TRBV7-2,CASSLAFTSGRRGRTDTQYF,TGTGCCAGCAGCTTAGCGTTTACTAGCGGGAGGCGGGGTCGCACAGATACGCAGTATTTT
TRBJ2-3,TRBD1,-,TRBV19,CASSTRTGTGSADTQYF,TGTGCCAGTAGTACCCGAACCGGGACAGGGTCGGCAGATACGCAGTATTTT
TRBJ2-7,TRBD2,-,TRBV7-2,CASSARTSGFYEQYF,TGTGCCAGCAGCGCCCGGACTAGCGGATTTTACGAGCAGTACTTC
TRBJ2-7,-,-,TRBV29-1,CSVEVSAGEQYF,TGCAGCGTTGAGGTCTCGGCGGGCGAGCAGTACTTC
TRBJ2-3,TRBD2,few,TRBV5-1,CASREGLAGPTDTQYF,TGCGCCAGCAGAGAGGGACTAGCGGGGCCCACAGATACGCAGTATTTT
TRBJ1-1,TRBD1,few,TRBV11-3,CASRYQGAEAFF,TGTGCCAGCAGGTATCAGGGGGCTGAAGCTTTCTTT
TRBJ2-1,TRBD1,-,TRBV11-1,CASSINPGQGYNEQFF,TGTGCCAGCAGCATAAATCCGGGACAGGGCTACAATGAGCAGTTCTTC
TRBJ1-1,-,-,TRBV12-3/TRBV12-4,CASSKERTEAFF,TGTGCCAGCAGTAAGGAGCGAACTGAAGCTTTCTTT
TRBJ2-1,TRBD2,-,TRBV18,CASSPRGGRRNEQFF,TGTGCCAGCTCACCACGGGGCGGGAGAAGGAATGAGCAGTTCTTC
TRBJ2-5,TRBD2,-,TRBV29-1,CSVEDPRLAGGRLQETQYF,TGCAGCGTTGAAGATCCTCGACTAGCGGGAGGGCGCCTACAGGAGACCCAGTACTTC
TRBJ2-2,-,-,TRBV29-1,CSVAGKTESTGELFF,TGCAGCGTTGCTGGAAAGACAGAGAGCACCGGGGAGCTGTTTTTT
TRBJ2-1,-,-,TRBV20-1,CSASQGQEGVNEQFF,TGCAGTGCTAGTCAAGGACAGGAGGGGGTCAATGAGCAGTTCTTC
TRBJ1-2,-,-,TRBV2,CASRAVYGYTF,TGTGCCAGCAGGGCAGTCTATGGCTACACCTTC
TRBJ2-7,TRBD2,-,TRBV20-1,CSASTDPGLALYEQYF,TGCAGTGCTAGTACGGACCCGGGACTAGCCCTCTACGAGCAGTACTTC
TRBJ1-6,-,-,TRBV9,CASSSGGGVGYNSPLHF,TGTGCCAGCAGCTCAGGTGGGGGCGTTGGCTATAATTCACCCCTCCACTTT
TRBJ1-3,TRBD1,-,TRBV27,CASSPMPGQALSGNTIYF,TGTGCCAGCAGTCCCATGCCCGGACAGGCCCTCTCTGGAAACACCATATATTTT
TRBJ2-3,TRBD2,-,TRBV14,CASSRLAGEGTDTQYF,TGTGCCAGCAGCCGACTAGCGGGAGAGGGCACAGATACGCAGTATTTT
TRBJ2-2,TRBD1,once,TRBV7-3,CASSPGTGVAGELFF,TGTGCCAGCAGCCCCGGGACAGGGGTGGCCGGGGAGCTGTTTTTT
TRBJ2-2,TRBD2,-,TRBV5-4,CASSLALAGVDGELFF,TGTGCCAGCAGCTTGGCCCTAGCGGGAGTGGACGGGGAGCTGTTTTTT
TRBJ1-5,-,-,TRBV3-1/TRBV3-2,CASSQGRVGSNQPQHF,TGTGCCAGCAGCCAAGGCCGGGTAGGTAGCAATCAGCCCCAGCATTTT
TRBJ1-1,-,-,TRBV6-5,CASRQGVRTNTEAFF,TGTGCCAGCAGACAGGGAGTAAGGACGAACACTGAAGCTTTCTTT
TRBJ2-1,-,once,TRBV2,CASGGADPNEQFF,TGTGCCAGCGGCGGAGCGGACCCCAATGAGCAGTTCTTC
TRBJ1-3,-,-,TRBV11-2,CASSLEGVRSGNTIYF,TGTGCCAGCAGCCTCGAAGGGGTTCGCTCTGGAAACACCATATATTTT
TRBJ2-3,TRBD2,-,TRBV3-1/TRBV3-2,CASSPGGGVDTQYF,TGTGCCAGCAGCCCTGGGGGGGGAGTTGATACGCAGTATTTT